This paragraph reports one T cell receptor (beta chain). The CDR3 covers 20 residues. The V segment lost 4 bases and the J segment 5 bases; nucleotides outside the gene matches: 16. Germline V gene sequence: CDR1 SGDLS, CDR2 YYNGEE. The entry originates in a study of blood T cell repertoires in COVID-19. Study in general: COVID-19 samples collected from the United States, Italy and Spain covered acute and convalescent phases.

Sequenced by immunoSEQ multiplex PCR; TCRdb stores in-frame clones only, minus some. The sample lists 45,000 or so clones, approximately 77% occurring once. The sample was peripheral blood. The rearrangement uses TRBV9 and TRBJ2-2, with 14 bases lining up with TRBD2. The TCR originated in a woman in her 70s with acute or convalescent COVID-19. DNA for the CDR3: TGTGCCAGCAGCCCCAGACTAGCGGGAGGGCCTGGGGTTAGGACCGGGGAGCTGTTTTTT. Amino acids: CASSPRLAGGPGVRTGELFF.